This record covers a single TCR beta chain. What it binds is unknown. V was trimmed by 0 bases and J by 1 base, leaving 6 bases between them. Germline values: CDR1 SGDLS, CDR2 YYNGEE. CDR3 length equals 14 residues. TCRdb reanalysed the multiplex PCR reads using MiXCR and keeps one entry per CDR3 protein. The data hold roughly 14,000 distinct CDR3 sequences, with around three fifths observed a single time. This record comes from a study of breast tumors, draining lymph nodes, adjacent tissues. Study-level points and caveats: Tumor TCR diversity was below lymph nodes but above nontumor tissue.

The rearrangement joins TRBV9 to TRBJ2-3, with D hard to call. Sequenced input: tumor-adjacent breast tissue. This receptor was identified in a female donor with breast cancer. Some clones in this sample may be carry-over from other donors' samples. This CDR3 is CASSVGSGTDTQYF. CDR3 in DNA: TGTGCCAGCAGCGTAGGTTCCGGCACAGATACGCAGTATTTT.